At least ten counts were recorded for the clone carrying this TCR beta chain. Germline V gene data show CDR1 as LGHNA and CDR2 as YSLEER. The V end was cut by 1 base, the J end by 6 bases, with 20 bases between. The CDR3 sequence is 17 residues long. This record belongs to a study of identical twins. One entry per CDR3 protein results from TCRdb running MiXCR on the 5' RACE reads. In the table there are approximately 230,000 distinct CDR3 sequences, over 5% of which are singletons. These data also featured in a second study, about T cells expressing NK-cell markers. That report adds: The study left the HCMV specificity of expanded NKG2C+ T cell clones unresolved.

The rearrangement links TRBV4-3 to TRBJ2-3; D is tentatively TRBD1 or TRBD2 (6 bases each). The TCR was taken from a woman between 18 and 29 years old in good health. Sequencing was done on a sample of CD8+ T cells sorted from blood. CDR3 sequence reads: CASSQVPPGAIRDTQYF. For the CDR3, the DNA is TGCGCCAGCAGCCAAGTCCCTCCGGGGGCGATTAGGGATACGCAGTATTTT.